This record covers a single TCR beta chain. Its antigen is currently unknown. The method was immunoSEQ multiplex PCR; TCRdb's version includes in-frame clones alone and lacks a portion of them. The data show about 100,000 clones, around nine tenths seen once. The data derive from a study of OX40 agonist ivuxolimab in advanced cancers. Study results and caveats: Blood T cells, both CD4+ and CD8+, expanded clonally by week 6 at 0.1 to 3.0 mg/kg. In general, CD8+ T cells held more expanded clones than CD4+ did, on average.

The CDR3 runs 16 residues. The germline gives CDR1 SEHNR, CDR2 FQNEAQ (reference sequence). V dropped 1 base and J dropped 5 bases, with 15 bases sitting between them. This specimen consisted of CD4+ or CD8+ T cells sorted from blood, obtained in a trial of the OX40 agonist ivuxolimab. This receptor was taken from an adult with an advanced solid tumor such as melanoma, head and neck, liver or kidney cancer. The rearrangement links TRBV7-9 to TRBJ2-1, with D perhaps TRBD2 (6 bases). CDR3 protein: CASSLERQRANNEQFF. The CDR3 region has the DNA TGTGCCAGCAGCTTAGAGAGACAGCGGGCCAACAATGAGCAGTTCTTC.